The 9 T cell receptor beta chains below come from one sample, sequenced in a study of blood T cell repertoires in COVID-19. The repertoire was sequenced with immunoSEQ multiplex PCR; TCRdb's copy has only in-frame clones and lacks some. The data contain approximately 210,000 clones, 85% of them singletons. The specimen sequenced was peripheral blood. These receptors were collected from a man aged 60 to 69 with COVID-19, enrolled during active disease.

The chain employs TRBV27 and TRBJ2-1; weak D call: TRBD1 (6 bases). This CDR3 has 15 amino acids. From germline, CDR1 is MNHEY and CDR2 SMNVEV (reference sequence). Trimming took off 5 bases at V and 6 bases at J, with 17 bases between the two ends. The CDR3 DNA is TGTGCCAGCAGTATGACACAGGGAACTTCCAATGAGCAGTTCTTC. Translation: CASSMTQGTSNEQFF.

The chain uses TRBV15 and TRBJ2-1; maybe TRBD1 (6 bases). Per the germline V gene, CDR1 is LNHNV and CDR2 is YYDKDF (reference sequence). This CDR3 contains 14 residues. V shed 7 bases and J shed 6 bases, with 16 bases lying between them. CDR3 protein: CATTTDRRVNEQFF. The CDR3 coding sequence is TGTGCCACCACCACTGACAGGAGAGTCAATGAGCAGTTCTTC.

The CDR3 sequence: CASSPGGGELFF. The CDR3 coding sequence is TGTGCCAGCAGCCCAGGAGGCGGGGAGCTGTTTTTT. V and J are TRBV28 and TRBJ2-2; D may be TRBD2 (5 bases). The CDR3 is 12 amino acids. Germline V gene lookup returns CDR1 MDHEN and CDR2 SYDVKM. The V end was cut by 6 bases, the J end by 7 bases, with 9 bases between.

The V gene is TRBV6-2 or TRBV6-3, the J gene TRBJ1-5; 9 positions match TRBD1. The CDR3 is 15 amino acids. The germline gives CDR1 MNHEY, CDR2 SVGEGT. Trimming removed 5 bases from V and 1 base from J; junction bases left unmatched: 3. This chain's CDR3 is CASSAGTGSNQPQHF. The CDR3 nucleotides are TGTGCCAGCAGTGCCGGGACAGGGAGCAATCAGCCCCAGCATTTT.

The CDR3 nucleotides read TGTGCCAGCAGGGGAGATGAGCAGTTCTTC. Amino acids: CASRGDEQFF. The chain has TRBV12-3 or TRBV12-4 and TRBJ2-1; perhaps TRBD2 as D (5 bases). There are 10 residues in the CDR3. Trimming took off 6 bases at V and 8 bases at J, with 5 bases between the two ends.

The V and J genes are TRBV7-3 and TRBJ2-1, with 7 bases fitting TRBD1. CDR3 length: 14 residues. Germline CDR1 and CDR2: SGHTA and FQGTGA. The V and J ends lost 5 bases and 5 bases, in that order; junction bases with no gene match: 6. CDR3 region: CASSGDRVNNEQFF. CDR3 bases: TGTGCCAGCAGCGGAGACAGGGTTAACAATGAGCAGTTCTTC.

This clone has just a few counts. V gene TRBV5-1 combines with J gene TRBJ1-6, with D possibly TRBD1 on 5 matching bases. CDR1 and CDR2 (germline): SGHRS, YFSETQ. This CDR3 has 15 amino acids. V lost 0 bases to trimming and J lost 7 bases, with 11 bases between them. CDR3 DNA sequence: TGCGCCAGCAGCTTGGAGACAGCCGTCAATTCACCCCTCCACTTT. Its translation: CASSLETAVNSPLHF.

This clone was seen just once. One base away lies a much larger clone, so this may be a sequencing read error. This rearrangement joins TRBV7-2 to TRBJ1-2, with 10 bases lining up with TRBD1. The length of the CDR3 is 14 residues. In germline, CDR1 is SGHTA, CDR2 FQGNSA. The ends lost 4 bases at V and 2 bases at J; junction bases unmatched: 1. The CDR3 spells CASSWGQGNYGYTF. DNA for the CDR3: TGTGCCAGCAGCTGGGGACAGGGGAACTATGGCTACACCTTC.

The chain employs TRBV7-9 and TRBJ1-2; a possible D gene is TRBD1 (6 bases). V was shortened by 2 bases and J by 8 bases, with 18 bases between the two germline ends. The CDR3 has 15 amino acids. The V gene's germline CDR1 is SEHNR and CDR2 FQNEAQ (reference sequence). CDR3 nucleotide sequence: TGTGCCAGCAGCTTAAGGCAGATTCTAGGGGGAGGCTACACCTTC. Translating gives CASSLRQILGGGYTF. The entire variable domain, with the rest obtained from reference TRBV7-9 and TRBJ1-2, is as follows: DTGVSQNPRHKITKRGQNVTFRCDPISEHNRLYWYRQTLGQGPEFLTYFQNEAQLEKSRLLSDRFSAERPKGSFSTLEIQRTEQGDSAMYLCASSLRQILGGGYTFGSGTRLTVV.